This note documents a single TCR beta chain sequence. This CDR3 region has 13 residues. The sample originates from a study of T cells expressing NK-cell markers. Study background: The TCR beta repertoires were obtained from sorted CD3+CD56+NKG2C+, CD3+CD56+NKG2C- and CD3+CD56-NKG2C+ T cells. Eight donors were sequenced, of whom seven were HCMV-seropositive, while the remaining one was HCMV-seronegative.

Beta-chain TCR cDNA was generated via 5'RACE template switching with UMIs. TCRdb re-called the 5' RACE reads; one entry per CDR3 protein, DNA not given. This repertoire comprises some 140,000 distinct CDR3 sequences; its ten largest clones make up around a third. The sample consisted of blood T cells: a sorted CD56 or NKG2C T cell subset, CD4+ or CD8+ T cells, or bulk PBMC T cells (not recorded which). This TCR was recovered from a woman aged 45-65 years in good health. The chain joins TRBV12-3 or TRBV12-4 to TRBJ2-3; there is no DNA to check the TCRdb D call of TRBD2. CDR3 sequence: CATDRGSPDTQYF.